This is a list of T cell receptor beta chains from one sample in a study of blood T cell repertoires in COVID-19. TCRdb's copy holds only in-frame clones and misses some; the assay was immunoSEQ multiplex PCR. Of 350,000 to 450,000 clones listed, about 88% are singletons. The specimen was PBMCs or T cells enriched from blood (not recorded which). The receptors originated from a woman between 18 and 30 years old who had been exposed to COVID-19. The CDR3 runs from the conserved cysteine through the conserved F or W. D genes are given only for firm matches. For some rows the clone size is stated as once, few or many, or as a class when expanded; others skip it.

J: TRBJ1-2
size: .
D: .
V: TRBV29-1
DNA: TGCAGCGTTGGACAGGTTAACTATGGCTACACCTTC
CDR3: CSVGQVNYGYTF

J: TRBJ1-5
size: .
D: TRBD1
V: TRBV4-1
DNA: TGCGCCAGCAGCAGGCAGGGGGAGAATCAGCCCCAGCATTTT
CDR3: CASSRQGENQPQHF

J: TRBJ2-2
size: .
D: TRBD1
V: TRBV7-9
DNA: TGTGCCAGCAGCTTAAGGGACAGAGACACCGGGGAGCTGTTTTTT
CDR3: CASSLRDRDTGELFF

J: TRBJ1-6
size: few
D: TRBD1
V: TRBV28
DNA: TGTGCCAGCAGACCTAGAGGGTCGGGACAGATTAATTCACCCCTCCACTTT
CDR3: CASRPRGSGQINSPLHF

J: TRBJ1-1
size: .
D: .
V: TRBV4-3
DNA: TGCGCCAGCAGCCAATGGCTGAACACTGAAGCTTTCTTT
CDR3: CASSQWLNTEAFF

J: TRBJ1-4
size: .
D: .
V: TRBV4-2
DNA: TGTGCCAGCAGCCCGGGTGCAACTAATGAAAAACTGTTTTTT
CDR3: CASSPGATNEKLFF

J: TRBJ2-1
size: .
D: TRBD2
V: TRBV5-1
DNA: TGCGCCAGCAGCTTAGGTGGCGGGAGCTCCTACAATGAGCAGTTCTTC
CDR3: CASSLGGGSSYNEQFF

J: TRBJ2-7
size: once
D: .
V: TRBV11-3
DNA: TGTGCCAGCAGCTTGCTACCTAGTCCTTCCTACGAGCAGTACTTC
CDR3: CASSLLPSPSYEQYF

J: TRBJ1-2
size: .
D: .
V: TRBV6-5
DNA: TGTGCCAGCAGTTACTTGGCAGGGCAAAATGGCTACACCTTC
CDR3: CASSYLAGQNGYTF

J: TRBJ2-7
size: once
D: .
V: TRBV4-1
DNA: TGCGCCAGCAGCGGTCACAGGGGGGGGACCTACGAGCAGTACTTC
CDR3: CASSGHRGGTYEQYF

J: TRBJ1-1
size: .
D: .
V: TRBV29-1
DNA: TGCAGCGCCTGGGAGATAGACGCTTTCTTT
CDR3: CSAWEIDAFF

J: TRBJ2-7
size: .
D: .
V: TRBV10-3
DNA: TGTGCCATCAGCCGAGAATCCTACGAGCAGTACTTC
CDR3: CAISRESYEQYF

J: TRBJ1-4
size: .
D: TRBD1
V: TRBV15
DNA: TGTGCCACCGACGGGACAGGGAAAAAACTGTTTTTT
CDR3: CATDGTGKKLFF

J: TRBJ1-5
size: .
D: .
V: TRBV7-8
DNA: TGTGCCAGCAGCTTAGAGCGGGGTCAGCCCCAGCATTTT
CDR3: CASSLERGQPQHF

J: TRBJ1-5
size: .
D: .
V: TRBV21-1
DNA: TGTGCCAGCAGCAAAGATGCGGGGGGGGTTCATCCCCAGCATTTT
CDR3: CASSKDAGGVHPQHF

J: TRBJ2-2
size: .
D: .
V: TRBV19
DNA: TGTGCCAGTAGTACGGGGGATACCGGGGAGCTGTTTTTT
CDR3: CASSTGDTGELFF

J: TRBJ2-1
size: .
D: TRBD2
V: TRBV3-1/TRBV3-2
DNA: TGTGCCAGCAGCCAAGAGATACCGGGACTAGCAGGCTTCACCCTCTATGGCAATGAGCAGTTCTTC
CDR3: CASSQEIPGLAGFTLYGNEQFF

J: TRBJ1-1
size: .
D: .
V: TRBV7-9
DNA: TGTGCCAGCAGCTTAGGAGGGGGGGACACTGAAGCTTTCTTT
CDR3: CASSLGGGDTEAFF

J: TRBJ1-1
size: .
D: TRBD1
V: TRBV6-6
DNA: TGTGCCAGCAGTTATCGACAGGGAGGCACTGAAGCTTTCTTT
CDR3: CASSYRQGGTEAFF

J: TRBJ1-3
size: .
D: TRBD1
V: TRBV7-2
DNA: TGTGCCAGCAGCTTAGTCGAGGGGGCAGGAAACACCATATATTTT
CDR3: CASSLVEGAGNTIYF

J: TRBJ2-7
size: .
D: .
V: TRBV28
DNA: TGTGCCAGCCTGGGGCCTGCCTACGAGCAGTACTTC
CDR3: CASLGPAYEQYF

J: TRBJ1-5
size: .
D: .
V: TRBV2
DNA: TGTGCCAGCAGTGAACACAGGAAGTATAGCAATCAGCCCCAGCATTTT
CDR3: CASSEHRKYSNQPQHF